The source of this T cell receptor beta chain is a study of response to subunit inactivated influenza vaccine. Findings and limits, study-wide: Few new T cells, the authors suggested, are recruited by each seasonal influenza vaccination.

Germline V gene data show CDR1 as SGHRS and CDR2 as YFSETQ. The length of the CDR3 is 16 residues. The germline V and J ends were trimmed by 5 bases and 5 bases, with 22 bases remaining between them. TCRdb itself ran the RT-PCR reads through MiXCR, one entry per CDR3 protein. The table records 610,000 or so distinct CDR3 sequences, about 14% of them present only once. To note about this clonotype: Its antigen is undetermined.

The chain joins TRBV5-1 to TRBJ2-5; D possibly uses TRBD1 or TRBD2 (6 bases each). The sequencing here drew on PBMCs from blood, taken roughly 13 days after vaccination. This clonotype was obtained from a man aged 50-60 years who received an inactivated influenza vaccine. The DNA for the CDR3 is TGCGCCAGCAGTATCTCGGGGGCAACCCGCGGTGAGACCCAGTACTTC. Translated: CASSISGATRGETQYF.